This record looks at one T cell receptor (beta chain) sequence and its context. This specimen comes from a study of blood T cell repertoires in COVID-19. At the level of the study: T cells, B-cell-depleted T cells, or PBMCs provided the cDNA or gDNA that served as material.

In the authors' methods: The assay estimated nucleated cells by amplifying reference gene primers. TCRdb's table, derived via immunoSEQ multiplex PCR, lists solely in-frame clones and lacks some. Clonal size and the V and J genes are those of that table, whereas D and trimming came from the DNA. The sample carries hundreds of thousands of clones, about three quarters recorded once. The CDR3 contains 15 residues. CDR1 is LNHDA and CDR2 is SQIVND in the germline V gene (reference sequence). J was trimmed by 4 bases and V by 6 bases; bases with no gene match: 6. This sequence was found in a woman over 75 with acute or convalescent COVID-19. The chain uses TRBV19 and TRBJ2-7; 13 positions match TRBD2. The sample comprised peripheral blood. CDR3 in DNA: TGTGCCAGTAGCACACTAGCGGGAGGGCCGTACGAGCAGTACTTC. Translating gives CASSTLAGGPYEQYF.